The next 14 T cell receptor beta chains were all read from a single sample in a study of cytomegalovirus exposure and HLA in healthy donors. A multiplex PCR was run with 60 Vbeta primers and 13 Jbeta primers. The table came from immunoSEQ multiplex PCR; TCRdb's copy has only in-frame clones and leaves some out. Of about 180,000 clones detected, 84% appear once; the ten largest clones hold around 4.9%. The source material was PBMCs. The source of these receptors is a man between 18 and 29 years old in good health and CMV-seronegative.

V gene TRBV28 combines with J gene TRBJ1-4; D may be TRBD1 (6 bases). V was trimmed by 0 bases and J by 6 bases, leaving 11 bases between them. The germline V gene has CDR1 MDHEN and CDR2 SYDVKM. This CDR3 has 15 amino acids. The CDR3 sequence: CASSLWVRGDEKLFF. The DNA for the CDR3 is TGTGCCAGCAGTTTATGGGTCAGGGGTGATGAAAAACTGTTTTTT.

V gene TRBV7-3 combines with J gene TRBJ2-1; 8 positions agree with TRBD2. Germline V gene data show CDR1 as SGHTA and CDR2 as FQGTGA. Germline trimming cut 0 bases from V and 8 bases from J; bases unmatched to any gene: 3. This CDR3 contains 14 residues. The DNA for the CDR3 is TGTGCCAGCAGCTTAACGGCGGGGGGAGATGAGCAGTTCTTC. The encoded protein is CASSLTAGGDEQFF.

This sequence joins TRBV28 and TRBJ1-2; 10 bases are shared with TRBD1. The V and J ends lost 6 bases and 3 bases, in that order; junction bases with no gene match: 10. The CDR3 runs 16 residues. CDR1 is MDHEN, CDR2 SYDVKM, per germline. The CDR3 protein is CASRPLDRGQHYGYTF. The CDR3 DNA follows: TGTGCCAGCAGACCTCTAGACAGGGGGCAACACTATGGCTACACCTTC.

V is TRBV28 and J is TRBJ1-1, with 7 positions matching TRBD1. From germline, CDR1 is MDHEN and CDR2 SYDVKM. J gave up 7 bases and V 5 bases, and 7 bases lay outside the gene matches. The CDR3 has 13 residues. This CDR3 is CASSLRGPDEAFF. The CDR3 DNA follows: TGTGCCAGCAGTCTAAGGGGGCCCGATGAAGCTTTCTTT.

CDR3 loop: CASSWTSNTGELFF. DNA for the CDR3: TGTGCCAGCAGTTGGACATCGAACACCGGGGAGCTGTTTTTT. The rearrangement joins TRBV6-6 to TRBJ2-2, with a possible D match to TRBD1 (5 bases). The CDR3 extends over 14 amino acids. Germline V gene sequence: CDR1 MNHNY, CDR2 SVGAGI (reference sequence). V was clipped by 4 bases and J by 0 bases, with 6 bases between them.

This clone was seen just once. V usage is TRBV29-1 and J usage is TRBJ2-7; perhaps TRBD1 as D (6 bases). CDR1 is SQVTM, CDR2 ANQGSEA, per germline. Trimming pared 4 bases from V and 3 bases from J, leaving 22 bases between. There are 16 residues in the CDR3. CDR3 sequence reads: CSVAGTSKGWGYEQYF. In nucleotides, the CDR3 is TGCAGCGTTGCAGGGACAAGCAAGGGCTGGGGCTACGAGCAGTACTTC.

This clone was seen a few times. A far larger clone is off by one base, so a read error is likely. The chain is built from TRBV6-5 and TRBJ2-1, with TRBD2 matching over 11 bases. Germline V gives CDR1 MNHEY, CDR2 SVGAGI. With V trimmed by 6 bases and J by 6 bases, 7 bases remained unmatched. This CDR3 comprises 15 residues. CDR3 amino acids: CASRETSGGLNEQFF. The CDR3 bases are TGTGCCAGCAGAGAAACTAGCGGGGGACTCAATGAGCAGTTCTTC.

Worth noting for this clone: Within the sample, other DNA sequences also encode this same CDR3. The rearrangement links TRBV2 to TRBJ1-1; possibly TRBD1 for D (5 bases). V was clipped by 5 bases and J by 1 base, with 8 bases between them. Germline CDR1 reads SNHLY; CDR2 reads FYNNEI. There are 13 residues in the CDR3. The CDR3 is CASSSQGNTEAFF. In nucleotides, the CDR3 is TGTGCCAGCAGTTCTCAGGGGAACACTGAAGCTTTCTTT.

The CDR3 here is CASSLGDRGYEQYF. CDR3 bases: TGTGCCAGCAGCTTAGGAGACAGGGGTTACGAGCAGTACTTC. The chain links TRBV7-2 to TRBJ2-7; TRBD1 agrees at 8 bases. CDR3 length: 14 amino acids. V trimming: 1 base; J trimming: 4 bases; junction bases outside the gene matches: 3. The germline CDR1 and CDR2 sequences are SGHTA and FQGNSA.

V and J are TRBV7-9 and TRBJ1-5, with D hard to call. Trimming took 0 bases from V and 9 from J, leaving 6 bases between them. Per germline, CDR1 SEHNR and CDR2 FQNEAQ (reference sequence). This CDR3 comprises 12 residues. The DNA for the CDR3 is TGTGCCAGCAGCTTAGCCGGTTCGCCCCAGCATTTT. It is translated as CASSLAGSPQHF. Together with reference TRBV7-9 and TRBJ1-5, the CDR3 gives the full variable domain: DTGVSQNPRHKITKRGQNVTFRCDPISEHNRLYWYRQTLGQGPEFLTYFQNEAQLEKSRLLSDRFSAERPKGSFSTLEIQRTEQGDSAMYLCASSLAGSPQHFGDGTRLSIL.

The gene calls are TRBV6-6 and TRBJ1-6, with TRBD1 identical over 7 bases. J lost 7 bases, V lost 0 bases, and 6 bases had no gene match. The CDR3 totals 16 residues. CDR1 and CDR2 from the germline V gene are MNHNY and SVGAGI (reference sequence). The CDR3 DNA sequence: TGTGCCAGCAGTTACTCGAGTACAGGGGTGAATTCACCCCTCCACTTT. It codes for CASSYSSTGVNSPLHF.

The genes are TRBV19 and TRBJ1-2; TRBD1 is a possible D gene (5 bases). Germline CDR1 LNHDA, CDR2 SQIVND (reference sequence). The CDR3 runs to 13 residues. Trimming removed 2 bases at V and 4 bases at J, with 8 bases between. CDR3 sequence: CASSIQGGYGYTF. The CDR3 coding sequence is TGTGCCAGTAGTATACAGGGCGGCTATGGCTACACCTTC. Supplemented by reference TRBV19 and TRBJ1-2, the full variable domain reads DGGITQSPKYLFRKEGQNVTLSCEQNLNHDAMYWYRQDPGQGLRLIYYSQIVNDFQKGDIAEGYSVSREKKESFPLTVTSAQKNPTAFYLCASSIQGGYGYTFGSGTRLTVV.

This chain joins TRBV11-2 and TRBJ1-3; D gene unclear. Trimming shortened V by 6 bases and J by 4 bases, and 7 bases separated the two germline ends. This CDR3 spans 12 amino acids. Germline V gene data show CDR1 as SGHAT and CDR2 as FQNNGV. The CDR3 region has the DNA TGTGCCAGCAGAGGGAGAGGAAACACCATATATTTT. Translating it yields CASRGRGNTIYF.

This chain connects TRBV7-9 to TRBJ2-7; the match to TRBD2 covers 11 bases. The CDR3 totals 15 residues. V lost 11 bases, J lost 2 bases, and 11 bases stayed unmatched. Germline V CDR1 and CDR2: SEHNR, FQNEAQ (reference sequence). DNA for the CDR3: TGTGCCGTGACCGGGACTAGCGGACTTACCTACGAGCAGTACTTC. This sequence encodes CAVTGTSGLTYEQYF.